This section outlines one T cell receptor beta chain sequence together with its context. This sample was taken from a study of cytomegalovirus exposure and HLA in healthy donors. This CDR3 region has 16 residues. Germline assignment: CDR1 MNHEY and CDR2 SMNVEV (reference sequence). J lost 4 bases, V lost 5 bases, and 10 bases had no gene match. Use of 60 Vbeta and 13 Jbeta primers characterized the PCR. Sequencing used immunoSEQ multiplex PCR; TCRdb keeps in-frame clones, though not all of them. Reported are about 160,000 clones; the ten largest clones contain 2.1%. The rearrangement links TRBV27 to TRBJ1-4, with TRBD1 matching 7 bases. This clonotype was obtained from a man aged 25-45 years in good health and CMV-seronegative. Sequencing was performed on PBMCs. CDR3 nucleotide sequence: TGTGCCAGCAGTACCTCCCGGGACAGCCTTAATGAAAAACTGTTTTTT. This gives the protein CASSTSRDSLNEKLFF.